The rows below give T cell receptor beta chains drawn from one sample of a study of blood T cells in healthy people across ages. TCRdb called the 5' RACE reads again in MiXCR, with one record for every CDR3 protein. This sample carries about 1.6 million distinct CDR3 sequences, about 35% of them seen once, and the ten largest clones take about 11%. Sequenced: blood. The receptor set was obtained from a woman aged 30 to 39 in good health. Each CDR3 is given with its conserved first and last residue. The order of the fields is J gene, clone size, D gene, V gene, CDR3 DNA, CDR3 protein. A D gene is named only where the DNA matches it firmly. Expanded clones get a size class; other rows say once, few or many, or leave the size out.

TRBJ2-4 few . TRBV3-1 TGTGCCAGCAGCCAAGGCCTCTCTCGAAATGGCGCGGAGCAGTACTTC CASSQGLSRNGAEQYF
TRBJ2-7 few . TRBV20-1 TGCAGTGCCCAACCGGCGATAGTGGCAACCTACGAGCAGTACTTC CSAQPAIVATYEQYF
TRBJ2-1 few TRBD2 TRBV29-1 TGCAGCGCCCCGTACGGGACTAGCGGTCCCTACAATGAGCAGTTCTTC CSAPYGTSGPYNEQFF
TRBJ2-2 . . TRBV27 TGTGCCAGCAGTTTAGTGGGGTTTATGAACACCGGGGAGCTGTTTTTT CASSLVGFMNTGELFF
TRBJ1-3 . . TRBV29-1 TGCAGCCGATGGACGGGGAACACCATATATTTT CSRWTGNTIYF
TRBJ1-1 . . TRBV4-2 TGTGCCAGCAGCCAAGGAAATTACGGGGGCCTCACTGAAGCTTTCTTT CASSQGNYGGLTEAFF
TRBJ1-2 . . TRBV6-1 TGTGCCAGCAGCCAAATGGGCCAGGGACTAAACTATGGCTACATCTTC CASSQMGQGLNYGYIF
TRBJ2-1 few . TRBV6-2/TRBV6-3 TGTGCCAGCAGTTGGGTTTCAGGGTCCTACAATGAGCAGTTCTTC CASSWVSGSYNEQFF
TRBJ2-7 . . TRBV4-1 TGCGCCAGCAGCCAAGATCCCTTTAGCTCCTACGAGCAGTACTTC CASSQDPFSSYEQYF
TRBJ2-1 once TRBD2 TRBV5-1 TGCGCCAGCAGCCCGAGCCTAGCGGGGGGGAAGAGCTCCTACAATGAGCAGTTCTTC CASSPSLAGGKSSYNEQFF
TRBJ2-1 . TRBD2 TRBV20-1 TGCAGTGCTAGAGATCACGGGACTAGCGGGAGCGACTACAATGAGCAGTTCTTC CSARDHGTSGSDYNEQFF
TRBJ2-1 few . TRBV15 TGTGCCACCAGATCAACGGTTAGCTCCTACAATGAGCAGTTCTTC CATRSTVSSYNEQFF
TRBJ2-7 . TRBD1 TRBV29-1 TGCAGCGTTGAATTAATGGGACAGGGCGGCAATGAGCAGTACTTC CSVELMGQGGNEQYF
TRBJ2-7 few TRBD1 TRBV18 TGTGCCAGCTCACCGGCCCCCGCAGGGGGCGGATCCTACGAGCAGTACTTC CASSPAPAGGGSYEQYF
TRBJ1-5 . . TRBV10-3 TGTGCCATCAGTGAGGCCCCCGGGGGCAATCAGCCCCAGCATTTT CAISEAPGGNQPQHF
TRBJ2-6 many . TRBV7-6 TGTGCCAGCAGCTTAAAATTCTCTGGGGCCAACGTCCTGACTTTC CASSLKFSGANVLTF
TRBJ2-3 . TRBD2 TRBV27 TGTGCCAGCAGTCGACTAGCGGGAGGATTGCCAGATACGCAGTATTTT CASSRLAGGLPDTQYF
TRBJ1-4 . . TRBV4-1 TGCGCCAGCAGCCAAGAGGTATTCGGATCCGGGGGGGTCGCGCTAGCAACTAATGAAAAACTGTTTTTT CASSQEVFGSGGVALATNEKLFF
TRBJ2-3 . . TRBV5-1 TGCGCCAGCAGCTTGGGGGGTCTGCTCACAGATACGCAGTATTTT CASSLGGLLTDTQYF
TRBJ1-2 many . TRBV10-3 TGTGCCATCAGTGAGGGGAATTTCGGTTTGATTCCTGGCAGGATCTTAAACTATGGCTACACCTTC CAISEGNFGLIPGRILNYGYTF
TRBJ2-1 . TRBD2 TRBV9 TGTGCCAGCAGTGAGACTAGCGGAGGGCAGTTCTTC CASSETSGGQFF
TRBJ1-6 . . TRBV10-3 TGTGCCATCAGTGAATCGGGGGGCAGGAATTCACCCCTCCACTTT CAISESGGRNSPLHF
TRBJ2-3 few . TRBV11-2 TGTGCCATCTCGGAGCGGGCCGGGTGGGATACGCAGTATTTT CAISERAGWDTQYF
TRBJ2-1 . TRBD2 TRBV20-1 TGCAGTGCCAAGATCGGGGGGGCCATTGAGCAGTTCTTC CSAKIGGAIEQFF
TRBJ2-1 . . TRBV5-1 TGCGCCAGCAGCTTGGGGCTAGATCCCCAGTACAATGAGCAGTTCTTC CASSLGLDPQYNEQFF
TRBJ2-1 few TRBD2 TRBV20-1 TGCAGTGCTGGCCGAGCGGGGGGCCACAATGAGCAGTTCTTC CSAGRAGGHNEQFF
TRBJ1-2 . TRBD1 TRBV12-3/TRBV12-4 TGTGCCAGCGGAACAGGGGGCTCAGGAGGATATGGCTACACCTTC CASGTGGSGGYGYTF
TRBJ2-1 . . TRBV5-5 TGTGCCAGCAGCTTGCTTTCCGGGGGGCCTTCAAATTACAATGAGCAGTTCTTC CASSLLSGGPSNYNEQFF
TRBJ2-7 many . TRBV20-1 TGCAGTGCTAGAGACCGTAGTAAGGGCTACGAGCAGTACTTC CSARDRSKGYEQYF
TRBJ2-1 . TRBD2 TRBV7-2 TGTGCCAGCAGCTTACCTTCGCGGGAGCACCCGTTCTTC CASSLPSREHPFF
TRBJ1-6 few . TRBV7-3 TGTGCCAGCGGCACCGGGACGACCCAAGCGACCCTCCACTTT CASGTGTTQATLHF
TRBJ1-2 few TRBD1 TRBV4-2 TGTGCCAGCAGCCCTATTGGACAGGGAAGTGGCTACACCTTC CASSPIGQGSGYTF
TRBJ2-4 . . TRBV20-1 TGCAGTGCTAGGGTAGCATTCTCGAACATTCAGTACTTC CSARVAFSNIQYF
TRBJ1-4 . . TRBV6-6 TGTGCCAGCAGTTACTCGAGAGTTCGGGCTACGAATGAAAAACTGTTTTTT CASSYSRVRATNEKLFF
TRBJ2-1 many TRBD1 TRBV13 TGTGCCAGCAGCTTACTTCAGGACAGGGGTAATGAGCAGTTCTTC CASSLLQDRGNEQFF
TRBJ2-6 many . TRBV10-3 TGTGCCATCAGCGGAAAACAGGGTTCTGGGGCCAACGTCCTGACTTTC CAISGKQGSGANVLTF
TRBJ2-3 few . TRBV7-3 TGTGCCAGCAGCTTAAAACGTGAGGATACGCAGTATTTT CASSLKREDTQYF
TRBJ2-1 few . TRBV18 TGTGCCAGCTCACCGCCCCTGCAGGGGAGGAATGAGCAGTTCTTC CASSPPLQGRNEQFF
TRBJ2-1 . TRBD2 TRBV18 TGTGCCAGCTCACCAGTCGGCGGGGGGTTCGATGAGCAGTTCTTC CASSPVGGGFDEQFF
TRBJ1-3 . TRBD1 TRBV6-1 TGTGCCAGCAGTGGTCGGACAGGGGGCTCTGGAAACACCATATATTTT CASSGRTGGSGNTIYF
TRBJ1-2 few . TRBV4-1 TGCGCCAGCAGCCAGGGCCTCGGAGCTAACTATGGCTACACCTTC CASSQGLGANYGYTF
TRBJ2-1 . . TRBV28 TGTGCCAGCAGTTTCCGTGGACTTCAGACACACAGTGAGCAGTTCTTC CASSFRGLQTHSEQFF
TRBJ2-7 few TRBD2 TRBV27 TGTGCCAGCAGAACGATAGCGGGAGTTGTCTACGAGCAGTACTTC CASRTIAGVVYEQYF
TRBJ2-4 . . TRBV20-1 TGCAGTGCAATACAGCAACTCCAGGGTAATGACATTCAGTACTTC CSAIQQLQGNDIQYF
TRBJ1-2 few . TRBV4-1 TGCGCCAGCAGCCAAGTTGGGGGAAAGCTTGACTATGGCTACACCTTC CASSQVGGKLDYGYTF
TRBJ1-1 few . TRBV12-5 TGTGCTAGTGGTTTGGCTCAGGGGCCCTTTCGGAACACTGAAGCTTTCTTT CASGLAQGPFRNTEAFF
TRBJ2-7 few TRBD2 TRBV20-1 TGCAGTGCGACCGGACTAGCGGTCCCCCGGGGTACCTACGAGCAGTACTTC CSATGLAVPRGTYEQYF
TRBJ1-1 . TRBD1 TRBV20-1 TGCGGTGCTAGACGGACAGGGGGCACTGAAGCTTTCTTT CGARRTGGTEAFF
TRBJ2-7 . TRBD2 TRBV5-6 TGTGCCAGCACTACTTGGGGGGGGATCTACGAGCAGTACTTC CASTTWGGIYEQYF
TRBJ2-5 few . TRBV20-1 TGCAGTGCTAGAGACGGCACAACGGTTATGGAGACCCAGTACTTC CSARDGTTVMETQYF
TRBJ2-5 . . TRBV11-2 TGTGCCAGCAGCGGAACAGTAGGGGCCGGAAGGGAGACCCAGTACTTC CASSGTVGAGRETQYF
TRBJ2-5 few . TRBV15 TGTGCCACCAGCAGAGATCGGGAGACCCAAGAGACCCAGTACTTC CATSRDRETQETQYF